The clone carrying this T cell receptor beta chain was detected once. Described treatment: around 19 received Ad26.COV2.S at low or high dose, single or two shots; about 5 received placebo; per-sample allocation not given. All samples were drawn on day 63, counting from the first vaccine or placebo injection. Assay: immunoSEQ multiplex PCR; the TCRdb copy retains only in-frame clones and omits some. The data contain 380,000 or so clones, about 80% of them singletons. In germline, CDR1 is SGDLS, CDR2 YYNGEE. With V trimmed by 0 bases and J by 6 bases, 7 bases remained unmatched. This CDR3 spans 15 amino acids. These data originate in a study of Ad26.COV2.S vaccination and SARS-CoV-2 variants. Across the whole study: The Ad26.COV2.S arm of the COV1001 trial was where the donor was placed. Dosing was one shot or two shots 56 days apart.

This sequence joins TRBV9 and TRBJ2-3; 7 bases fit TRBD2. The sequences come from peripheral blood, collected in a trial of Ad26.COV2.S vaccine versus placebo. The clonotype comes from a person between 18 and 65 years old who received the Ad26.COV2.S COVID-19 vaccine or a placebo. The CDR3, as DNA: TGTGCCAGCAGCGTAGCCCCCGGGGGAGGGGATACGCAGTATTTT. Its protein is CASSVAPGGGDTQYF.